Below are 7 T cell receptor beta chains sequenced from a single sample in a study of T cell changes during pregnancy in multiple sclerosis. The protocol was immunoSEQ multiplex PCR, while the TCRdb copy is restricted to in-frame clones and leaves out a portion. The repertoire holds about 100,000 clones, approximately 92% seen once, with about 3% in the top ten. The starting material was peripheral blood, obtained in the first trimester of pregnancy. These TCRs come from a female donor with multiple sclerosis, enrolled in a pregnancy study.

V and J are TRBV10-3 and TRBJ2-2, with 13 positions matching TRBD2. J gave up 5 bases and V 2 bases, and 8 bases lay outside the gene matches. The CDR3 length is 18 residues. Per the germline V gene, CDR1 is ENHRY and CDR2 is SYGVKD. Here the CDR3 DNA reads TGTGCCATCAGTGAGCCGACTAGCGGGAGGCCCCAAACCGGGGAGCTGTTTTTT. It encodes CAISEPTSGRPQTGELFF.

The chain combines TRBV5-1 with TRBJ2-7; 8 nucleotides align to TRBD1. Germline V lookup: CDR1 SGHRS, CDR2 YFSETQ. The V segment lost 7 bases and the J segment 7 bases; nucleotides outside the gene matches: 7. The CDR3 runs to 12 residues. CDR3 loop: CASRQGTGEQYF. As DNA, the CDR3 is TGCGCCAGCCGACAGGGGACGGGAGAGCAGTACTTC.

V and J are TRBV7-8 and TRBJ2-7; the D is unclear. The V end was cut by 5 bases, the J end by 4 bases, with 9 bases between. The germline V gene encodes CDR1 SGHVS and CDR2 FQNEAQ. This CDR3 is built from 12 residues. The CDR3 sequence is CASSLPRYEQYF. The CDR3 nucleotides are TGTGCCAGCAGCCTTCCGAGATACGAGCAGTACTTC.

The chain carries TRBV30 and TRBJ2-6; the D is unclear. Germline V gene lookup returns CDR1 GTSNPN and CDR2 SVGIG (reference sequence). This CDR3 contains 14 residues. Trimming removed 7 bases at V and 0 bases at J, with 10 bases between. The CDR3 DNA is TGTGCCTCTCCTCATAGCTCTGGGGCCAACGTCCTGACTTTC. This gives the protein CASPHSSGANVLTF.

The chain couples TRBV7-9 to TRBJ1-5, with D unresolved. The CDR3 spans 13 residues. Germline CDR1 reads SEHNR; CDR2 reads FQNEAQ (reference sequence). The ends were cut back, 1 base at V and 6 bases at J, with 7 bases in the middle. CDR3 residues: CASSLDGVQPQHF. Written as DNA, the CDR3 is TGTGCCAGCAGCTTAGACGGTGTTCAGCCCCAGCATTTT.

J is TRBJ2-7 and V is TRBV21-1; the table's TRBD1 call for D was not verified on the DNA. TRBV21-1 constitutes a pseudogene. The CDR3 totals 15 residues. CDR3: CASSKDLDRGHEQYF. CDR3 sequence (DNA): TGTGCCAGCAGCAAAGACCTCGACAGGGGTCACGAGCAGTACTTC.

This chain uses TRBV5-6 with TRBJ2-7; D perhaps matches TRBD2 (6 bases). CDR3 length: 15 amino acids. Germline values: CDR1 SGHDT, CDR2 YYEEEE. V lost 2 bases and J lost 1, with 13 bases in between. Written as DNA, the CDR3 is TGTGCCAGCAGCTTCCGGGGGTTGGGGTCCTACGAGCAGTACTTC. It translates to CASSFRGLGSYEQYF.